These T cell receptor beta chains were read from a single sample in a study of cytotoxic CD8 clonotypes in ibrutinib-treated CLL. Assay used: immunoSEQ multiplex PCR; TCRdb lists only in-frame clones, some missing. The sample records some 150,000 clones, 80% being singletons. Sample: PBMCs, taken after 36 months of ibrutinib treatment. These receptors were obtained from a human donor with chronic lymphocytic leukemia. Both conserved end residues are part of each CDR3. The D gene is left open where the match is weak. Size values are once, few and many counts, or a class for expanded clones, and some rows have none.

.	TRBJ1-5	13	TRBV10-3	.	TGTGCCACCCGGAGCCGGGACAATCAGCCCCAGCATTTT	CATRSRDNQPQHF
.	TRBJ1-5	21	TRBV19	.	TGTGCCAGTAGTATAGATCCTGAGTTCGGAGAGACAGAGTATAGCAATCAGCCCCAGCATTTT	CASSIDPEFGETEYSNQPQHF
.	TRBJ2-7	14	TRBV30	TRBD2	TGTGCCTGGAGGGCTCTAGCGGATTCCTACGAGCAGTACTTC	CAWRALADSYEQYF
.	TRBJ1-2	13	TRBV29-1	.	TGCAGCGTTGAAGGGACTTTAGGACTCGGCTACACCTTC	CSVEGTLGLGYTF
.	TRBJ1-2	14	TRBV10-3	TRBD1	TGTGCCATCAGAACAGGGGATAGCGGCTATGGCTACACCTTC	CAIRTGDSGYGYTF
.	TRBJ2-1	16	TRBV6-4	.	TGTGCCAGCAGTGACTCTAGCCGGGAGTGGGCCAATGAGCAGTTCTTC	CASSDSSREWANEQFF
.	TRBJ1-5	14	TRBV2	.	TGTGCCAGCAGCCTGAGGGGGGGCAATCAGCCCCAGCATTTT	CASSLRGGNQPQHF
.	TRBJ2-3	13	TRBV7-2	.	TGTGCCAGCCGGAGGCCCCCCACAGATACGCAGTATTTT	CASRRPPTDTQYF
.	TRBJ2-5	14	TRBV6-1	TRBD1	TGTGCCAGCAGTGCGACAGGGTCCCAAGAGACCCAGTACTTC	CASSATGSQETQYF
once	TRBJ2-4	13	TRBV4-1	.	TGCGCCAGCAGCCTCGGGCTGGAAAACATTCAGTACTTC	CASSLGLENIQYF
once	TRBJ2-1	14	TRBV27	.	TGTGCCAGCAGTTTTCGACTATCCGAATATGAGCAGTTCTTC	CASSFRLSEYEQFF
.	TRBJ1-2	12	TRBV19	TRBD1	TGTGCGACGACAGGGGGCCGATATGGCTACACCTTC	CATTGGRYGYTF
.	TRBJ2-5	14	TRBV4-1	.	TGCGCCAGCAGCCAAGATAGCGCGAGAGAGACCCAGTACTTC	CASSQDSARETQYF
.	TRBJ2-7	15	TRBV10-1	TRBD2	TGCGCCAGCAGTGGTTCCCAGGGAGGGTCCTACGAGCAGTACTTC	CASSGSQGGSYEQYF
once	TRBJ2-5	14	TRBV19	.	TGTGCCAGTAGCACGAGGGGCAGAGAAGAGACCCAGTACTTC	CASSTRGREETQYF
.	TRBJ1-5	15	TRBV9	.	TGTGCCAGCAGCGTAGCACGGCTCAGCAATCAGCCCCAGCATTTT	CASSVARLSNQPQHF
.	TRBJ1-5	13	TRBV27	.	TGTGCCAGCAGTTTCAAAGACAATCAGCCCCAGCATTTT	CASSFKDNQPQHF
.	TRBJ1-2	14	TRBV7-3	.	TGTGCCAGCAGCTTAAACCCGGACCCCTATGGCTACACCTTC	CASSLNPDPYGYTF
.	TRBJ1-1	13	TRBV11-2	.	TGTGCCAGCAGCTTGGACGGAAACACTGAAGCTTTCTTT	CASSLDGNTEAFF
.	TRBJ2-5	14	TRBV15	.	TGTGCCACCAGCAGAGAGCCAGGCCAAGAGACCCAGTACTTC	CATSREPGQETQYF
.	TRBJ1-1	14	TRBV4-2	.	TGTGCCAGCAGCCAAGTTAATCCCGGGGCTGGAGCTTTCTTT	CASSQVNPGAGAFF
.	TRBJ1-5	13	TRBV6-1	.	TGTGCCAGCAGCCAGTATAGCAATCAGCCCCAGCATTTT	CASSQYSNQPQHF
medium-sized	TRBJ1-1	13	TRBV29-1	.	TGCAGCGTCCAGGACGGGGCCCGCACTGAAGCTTTCTTT	CSVQDGARTEAFF
.	TRBJ1-5	13	TRBV29-1	.	TGCAGCGTTGCTTCGGCAGCTAATCAGCCCCAGCATTTT	CSVASAANQPQHF
.	TRBJ2-1	12	TRBV19	.	TGTGCCAGTAGTCCCGAGCCCCATGAGCAGTTCTTC	CASSPEPHEQFF
.	TRBJ2-7	14	TRBV11-2	.	TGTGCCAGCAGCTTGCCAGCGATCGCCTACGAGCAGTACTTC	CASSLPAIAYEQYF
.	TRBJ2-7	14	TRBV6-6	.	TGTGCCAGCAGTTCTCCGACAGCTGCCTACGAGCAGTACTTC	CASSSPTAAYEQYF
.	TRBJ2-7	13	TRBV10-1	.	TGCGCCAGCAGTCAGATTGACGGTTACGAGCAGTACTTC	CASSQIDGYEQYF
.	TRBJ2-7	14	TRBV2	.	TGTGCCAGCATTGGGACTGCCATCTCCTACGAGCAGTACTTC	CASIGTAISYEQYF
.	TRBJ1-2	14	TRBV19	.	TGTGCCAGTAGTAAAATCAGGGAAAACTATGGCTACACCTTC	CASSKIRENYGYTF
.	TRBJ2-3	15	TRBV6-4	TRBD2	TGTGCCAGCAGTGGTGTAGCGGGGGACACAGATACGCAGTATTTT	CASSGVAGDTDTQYF
.	TRBJ1-1	14	TRBV5-1	.	TGCGCCAGCAGCTTGTTTACAGGGTCCCCTGAAGCTTTCTTT	CASSLFTGSPEAFF
.	TRBJ2-1	16	TRBV5-1	TRBD2	TGCGCCAGCAGCCTTGGGTTGGCGGGAGCCTACAATGAGCAGTTCTTC	CASSLGLAGAYNEQFF
.	TRBJ2-7	15	TRBV30	TRBD1	TGTGCCTGGACCATCGGGACAGGGATATCCTACGAGCAGTACTTC	CAWTIGTGISYEQYF
.	TRBJ2-1	15	TRBV9	TRBD2	TGTGCCAGCAGCGTGCTAGCGGGAGTCTCCCATGAGCAGTTCTTC	CASSVLAGVSHEQFF
.	TRBJ2-2	17	TRBV19	TRBD2	TGTGCCAGTAGTATAATGTTTGCGGGAGGGCAGACCGGGGAGCTGTTTTTT	CASSIMFAGGQTGELFF
.	TRBJ1-4	17	TRBV11-2	.	TGTGCCAGCAGCGGACCTGGGGACTCCGCAACTAATGAAAAACTGTTTTTT	CASSGPGDSATNEKLFF
.	TRBJ2-2	15	TRBV5-1	.	TGCGCCAGCAGCCCCGGGACTCCTAACACCGGGGAGCTGTTTTTT	CASSPGTPNTGELFF
once	TRBJ1-1	14	TRBV5-1	.	TGCGCCAGCAGACCCAACCAGGGTGGCCCTGAAGCTTTCTTT	CASRPNQGGPEAFF
medium-sized	TRBJ1-6	12	TRBV15	.	TGTGCCACCAGTACGGAGAATTCACCCCTCCACTTT	CATSTENSPLHF
.	TRBJ1-5	14	TRBV27	TRBD1	TGTGCCAGCAGTACGGGACAGGGGTCTCAGCCCCAGCATTTT	CASSTGQGSQPQHF
.	TRBJ2-7	13	TRBV4-1	TRBD2	TGCGCCAGCAGCCTGGGACTAGTGGGTGAGCAGTACTTC	CASSLGLVGEQYF
.	TRBJ2-7	14	TRBV27	TRBD1	TGTGCCAGCAGTAGAAACAGGGGCCAGGGCGAGCAGTACTTC	CASSRNRGQGEQYF
.	TRBJ1-1	14	TRBV5-4	TRBD1	TGTGCCAGCAGCTACGGACAGGGAAAAACTGAAGCTTTCTTT	CASSYGQGKTEAFF
.	TRBJ1-2	14	TRBV28	TRBD1	TGTGCCAGCAGAGAATCGACAGGGCCCTATGGCTACACCTTC	CASRESTGPYGYTF
.	TRBJ1-1	14	TRBV7-9	.	TGTGCCAGCAGCCATACCCGGAGGGCCGCTGAAGCTTTCTTT	CASSHTRRAAEAFF
.	TRBJ1-2	17	TRBV28	.	TGTGCCAGCAGTTCCCAGGGTGGCAGGCGGCGGTCCTATGGCTACACCTTC	CASSSQGGRRRSYGYTF